Shown below are 18 T cell receptor beta chains from a single sample sequenced in a study of vaccination effects on CD4 cells after COVID-19. Viral peptide pools were used in the ViraFEST assay to expand antigen-specific CD4+ T cells, and sequencing came afterward. CD4+ T cells were isolated after less than 12 days of culture. Vaccine recipients, nucleocapsid antibody negative, had no prior SARS-CoV-2 infection. Profiled with immunoSEQ multiplex PCR; TCRdb holds only in-frame clones, not every one. The table includes about 41,000 clones, around 68% detected once. The antigens for these receptors are not known. The specimen comprised CD4+ T cells from PBMCs cultured with HCoV-OC43 spike peptides, sampled before COVID-19 vaccination. Subset given: HCoV-OC43 spike overlapping peptide pool stimulation. These receptors came from a human donor who received a COVID-19 vaccine.

The DNA of the CDR3 is TGTGCCAGCAGTTTATTTAGCTCCTACGAGCAGTACTTC. Protein product: CASSLFSSYEQYF. The gene calls are TRBV27 and TRBJ2-7; D gene ambiguous. The germline V gene encodes CDR1 MNHEY and CDR2 SMNVEV (reference sequence). V lost 1 base to trimming and J lost 0 bases, with 4 bases between them. This CDR3 region has 13 residues.

The CDR3 DNA sequence: TGTGCCAGCAGAAATTCAGGGGGCTCCTCACCCCTCCACTTT. This sequence encodes CASRNSGGSSPLHF. The V and J genes are TRBV11-2 and TRBJ1-6; TRBD1 agrees at 8 bases. CDR1 SGHAT and CDR2 FQNNGV come from the germline V gene. V was pared by 6 bases and J by 10 bases, with 8 bases of the junction left unmatched. The CDR3 runs 14 residues.

V gene TRBV9 combines with J gene TRBJ2-7; D is possibly TRBD1 or TRBD2 (5 bases each). The V gene lost 3 bases and the J gene lost 6 bases, with 16 bases spanning the gap. Germline-derived CDR1 and CDR2 are SGDLS and YYNGEE. The CDR3 is 14 residues long. CDR3 protein: CASSAGTYELEQYF. The DNA for the CDR3 is TGTGCCAGCAGCGCCGGGACCTACGAACTCGAGCAGTACTTC.

This clone has only a few counts. The chain joins TRBV5-1 to TRBJ1-5; 8 bases are a match to TRBD1. The trim removed 0 bases at V and 4 bases at J, leaving 0 bases unmatched. Germline V CDR1 and CDR2: SGHRS, YFSETQ. CDR3 size: 14 residues. This chain's CDR3 is CASSLGDRNQPQHF. Here the CDR3 DNA reads TGCGCCAGCAGCTTGGGGGACAGGAATCAGCCCCAGCATTTT.

The V and J genes are TRBV19 and TRBJ1-5; 7 bases match TRBD1. Germline V gene lookup returns CDR1 LNHDA and CDR2 SQIVND (reference sequence). This CDR3 region has 14 residues. With V trimmed by 6 bases and J by 0 bases, 2 bases remained unmatched. The CDR3 DNA sequence: TGTGCCAGTAGGGGACAGCATAGCAATCAGCCCCAGCATTTT. Translated, it gives CASRGQHSNQPQHF.

This clone was seen a handful of times. The V and J genes are TRBV9 and TRBJ1-1; D is perhaps TRBD1 (6 bases). The V gene lost 2 bases and the J gene lost 0 bases, with 8 bases spanning the gap. Germline V gene data show CDR1 as SGDLS and CDR2 as YYNGEE. The CDR3 extends over 14 amino acids. The CDR3 nucleotides are TGTGCCAGCAGCGTTGGACAGATGAACACTGAAGCTTTCTTT. It specifies CASSVGQMNTEAFF. Complete variable domain (other parts from reference TRBV9 and TRBJ1-1): DSGVTQTPKHLITATGQRVTLRCSPRSGDLSVYWYQQSLDQGLQFLIQYYNGEERAKGNILERFSAQQFPDLHSELNLSSLELGDSALYFCASSVGQMNTEAFFGQGTRLTVV.

CDR3 loop: CASRLAGYNEQFF. The CDR3 region has the DNA TGTGCCAGCAGACTAGCGGGGTACAATGAGCAGTTCTTC. The rearrangement links TRBV3-1 (or the pseudogene TRBV3-2) to TRBJ2-1, with 10 bases fitting TRBD2. The V and J ends lost 6 bases and 4 bases, in that order; junction bases with no gene match: 0. Germline V gene data show CDR1 as LGHDT and CDR2 as YNNKEL (reference sequence). The CDR3 consists of 13 residues.

The CDR3, as DNA: TGTGCCAGCAGTACCCCCCAAGGGACAGGGGGTACGGATACGCAGTATTTT. Translation gives CASSTPQGTGGTDTQYF. The rearrangement joins TRBV28 to TRBJ2-3, with 11 bases identical to TRBD1. V dropped 5 bases and J dropped 6; count of bases not matched to a gene: 13. From germline, CDR1 is MDHEN and CDR2 SYDVKM. The length of the CDR3 is 17 residues.

The chain has TRBV27 and TRBJ1-1; 8 bases match TRBD1. The CDR3 consists of 15 residues. The junction had 8 bases not matched to a gene; V was cut back by 5 bases and J by 3 bases. CDR1 is MNHEY, CDR2 SMNVEV, per germline (reference sequence). CDR3: CASSPQTGAYTEAFF. The CDR3 DNA sequence: TGTGCCAGCAGTCCCCAGACAGGGGCATACACTGAAGCTTTCTTT.

The CDR3 region has the DNA TGCGCCAGCAGCGACGCTACAGGGGGCGGTGAAAAACTGTTTTTT. It translates to CASSDATGGGEKLFF. This chain joins TRBV5-1 and TRBJ1-4; 9 bases map to TRBD1. Germline-derived CDR1 and CDR2 are SGHRS and YFSETQ. This CDR3 has 15 amino acids. The trim removed 4 bases at V and 7 bases at J, leaving 8 bases unmatched.

The rearrangement uses TRBV7-2 and TRBJ1-2; maybe TRBD1 (5 bases). The ends were cut back, 1 base at V and 8 bases at J, with 17 bases in the middle. The CDR3 length is 15 residues. CDR1 SGHTA and CDR2 FQGNSA come from the germline V gene. This chain's CDR3 is CASSLDRQGARGYTF. For the CDR3, the DNA is TGTGCCAGCAGCTTAGATCGGCAGGGCGCGAGGGGCTACACCTTC.

This clone was picked up one time. The rearrangement joins TRBV19 to TRBJ2-7; D may be TRBD2 (5 bases). Per the germline V gene, CDR1 is LNHDA and CDR2 is SQIVND (reference sequence). This CDR3 is 15 amino acids long. V was clipped by 2 bases and J by 0 bases, with 11 bases between them. DNA for the CDR3: TGTGCCAGTAGTATAAAGAGGAGGAGCTCCTACGAGCAGTACTTC. It specifies CASSIKRRSSYEQYF.

This rearrangement joins TRBV10-3 to TRBJ1-5, with D perhaps matching TRBD1 (6 bases). Between the trimmed V and J ends, which lost 3 bases and 5 bases, there was a span of 14 bases. Per the germline V gene, CDR1 is ENHRY and CDR2 is SYGVKD. CDR3 size: 15 residues. CDR3: CAISDPGAIYQPQHF. In DNA, the CDR3 is TGTGCCATCAGTGATCCGGGGGCAATATATCAGCCCCAGCATTTT.

A single count supports this clone. The V gene is TRBV25-1, the J gene TRBJ2-7, with TRBD2 matching over 13 bases. The CDR3 runs to 15 residues. Germline CDR1 MGHDK, CDR2 SYGVNS. V lost 5 bases, J lost 7 bases, and 8 bases stayed unmatched. The CDR3 sequence is CASSFGTSGTGEQYF. The CDR3, as DNA: TGTGCCAGCAGTTTTGGGACTAGCGGGACCGGGGAGCAGTACTTC.

This clone was detected a few times. This chain joins TRBV5-1 and TRBJ1-2; D gene ambiguous. The CDR3 is 15 amino acids. The V and J ends lost 4 bases and 4 bases respectively, with 17 bases between them. The germline V gene encodes CDR1 SGHRS and CDR2 YFSETQ. CDR3 in DNA: TGCGCCAGCAGCGGGAGCCCGACGGGGTTCTATGGCTACACCTTC. This gives the protein CASSGSPTGFYGYTF.

This clone appeared a few times. The rearrangement joins TRBV7-9 to TRBJ1-1; D not resolved. Germline assignment: CDR1 SEHNR and CDR2 FQNEAQ (reference sequence). Trimming shortened V by 5 bases and J by 1 base, and 8 bases separated the two germline ends. The CDR3 contains 13 residues. The CDR3 loop reads CASSLRRNTEAFF. In DNA, the CDR3 is TGTGCCAGCAGCCTCAGGAGGAACACTGAAGCTTTCTTT.

The chain has TRBV19 and TRBJ2-6; weak D call: TRBD2 (6 bases). The CDR3 contains 18 residues. Germline assignment: CDR1 LNHDA and CDR2 SQIVND (reference sequence). Deletions cut 6 bases from V and 2 bases from J, with 20 bases between. This CDR3 is CASRMGYIGGTGANVLTF. In DNA form, the CDR3 reads TGTGCCAGTAGGATGGGTTATATAGGAGGGACTGGGGCCAACGTCCTGACTTTC. The full variable domain, with the rest looked up from reference TRBV19 and TRBJ2-6, is DGGITQSPKYLFRKEGQNVTLSCEQNLNHDAMYWYRQDPGQGLRLIYYSQIVNDFQKGDIAEGYSVSREKKESFPLTVTSAQKNPTAFYLCASRMGYIGGTGANVLTFGAGSRLTVL.

The chain employs TRBV27 and TRBJ2-2; TRBD1 might be the D (6 bases). The V end lost 8 bases, the J end lost 1 base, and 8 bases lay between the germline ends. This CDR3 is 13 amino acids long. CDR1 and CDR2 (germline): MNHEY, SMNVEV (reference sequence). CDR3 protein: CASLDRNTGELFF. The DNA of the CDR3 is TGTGCCAGCCTGGACAGGAACACCGGGGAGCTGTTTTTT.